The T cell receptor (beta chain) under discussion was sequenced for a study of low-dose radiotherapy and immunotherapy resistance in tumors. Study-wide background: A total of 13 Gy over 26 weeks was given to Cohort 2 as 1 Gy per fraction every two weeks.

This clonotype was picked up many times. Specified time point: after trial treatment. As to treatment: LDRT plus nivolumab, ipilimumab, low-dose cyclophosphamide and aspirin (RACIN trial). Eligibility required advanced solid tumors lacking tumor-infiltrating lymphocytes. This CDR3 spans 19 amino acids. Trimming removed 6 bases at V and 3 bases at J, with 29 bases between. TRAV- and TRBV-specific primers were used for first-strand cDNA, which covered alpha and beta chains. The TCRs were subjected to amplification over approximately 20 PCR cycles employing a constant-region primer in conjunction with a V-primer adapter. Amplification of the isolated mRNA used in vitro transcription. MiXCR was run by TCRdb on the reads, yielding one entry per CDR3 protein. The table records approximately 42,000 distinct CDR3 sequences, less than 30% of them present only once.

The TCR was taken from a male donor with prostate cancer. Sequencing used PBMCs, obtained after low-dose radiotherapy plus immunotherapy. The rearrangement uses TRBV23-1 and TRBJ1-1; perhaps TRBD1 as D (5 bases). TRBV23-1 is an ORF for which the function is uncertain. The CDR3 here is CASSPHSQGRSSPDTEAFF. The CDR3 region has the DNA TGCGCCAGCAGCCCACACTCGCAGGGTCGGTCGTCGCCGGACACTGAAGCTTTCTTT.